This passage covers 12 T cell receptor beta chains from one sample sequenced in a study of CXCR3-negative and CXCR3-positive naive CD8 T cells. 5' RACE with UMI labels generated the TRB cDNA libraries. Reanalyzing the 5' RACE reads, TCRdb keeps one entry per CDR3 protein, without DNA. Here the sample table reports 150,000 or so distinct CDR3 sequences. Sequenced input: naive CXCR3- CD8+ T cells from blood. The sample's subset: CD45RO-CCR7+CD27+CD95- naive CD8+ T cells lacking CXCR3 (TNR3-). These receptors all stem from a human donor in good health. Some clones in this sample may be carry-over from other donors' samples.

The CDR3 loop reads CSALGLAGTYNEQFF. The gene calls are TRBV20-1 and TRBJ2-1; the TCRdb call, TRBD2, lacks DNA for checking. Germline values: CDR1 DFQATT, CDR2 SNEGSKA (reference sequence). This CDR3 is 15 amino acids long.

The CDR3 here is CASSLGGLAGEVDEQYF. This chain links TRBV7-9 with TRBJ2-7; no DNA is available, so the TRBD2 call from TCRdb remains unchecked. In germline, CDR1 is SEHNR, CDR2 FQNEAQ (reference sequence). CDR3 size: 17 residues. The full variable domain, in which reference TRBV7-9 and TRBJ2-7 provide the parts outside the CDR3, is DTGVSQNPRHKITKRGQNVTFRCDPISEHNRLYWYRQTLGQGPEFLTYFQNEAQLEKSRLLSDRFSAERPKGSFSTLEIQRTEQGDSAMYLCASSLGGLAGEVDEQYFGPGTRLTVT.

The chain couples TRBV9 to TRBJ2-2; TCRdb returns TRBD2, unconfirmable since there is no DNA. Germline CDR1 SGDLS, CDR2 YYNGEE. The length of the CDR3 is 17 residues. The chain's CDR3 is CASSSGTSDSNTGELFF. Drawing the rest from reference TRBV9 and TRBJ2-2, the complete variable domain is DSGVTQTPKHLITATGQRVTLRCSPRSGDLSVYWYQQSLDQGLQFLIQYYNGEERAKGNILERFSAQQFPDLHSELNLSSLELGDSALYFCASSSGTSDSNTGELFFGEGSRLTVL.

The gene calls are TRBV9 and TRBJ1-1. CDR3 length equals 14 residues. The V gene's germline CDR1 is SGDLS and CDR2 YYNGEE. CDR3 loop: CASSVDELNTEAFF.

The V call is TRBV18, the J call TRBJ2-3; the TRBD2 assignment by TCRdb is unverifiable without DNA. The CDR3 length is 17 residues. Germline V gives CDR1 KGHSH, CDR2 LQKENI. The CDR3 region is CASSLPYRGRTTDTQYF.

This chain uses TRBV2 with TRBJ2-1. Germline lookup yields CDR1 SNHLY and CDR2 FYNNEI. CDR3 size: 15 residues. The CDR3 protein is CASSDSTSSYNEQFF.

The genes are TRBV7-3 and TRBJ2-2; TCRdb's D call, TRBD1, is unchecked because there is no DNA. This CDR3 spans 15 amino acids. CDR1 is SGHTA and CDR2 is FQGTGA in the germline V gene. The CDR3 spells CASSLGGQNTGELFF.

The J gene is TRBJ1-2, the V gene TRBV7-6; TCRdb's D call, TRBD1, is unchecked because there is no DNA. This CDR3 has 13 amino acids. Germline-derived CDR1 and CDR2 are SGHVS and FNYEAQ. CDR3 protein: CASSPAMTVGYTF.

The CDR3 is CSVEADRGYGNTIYF. The chain combines TRBV29-1 with TRBJ1-3; as DNA is missing, the TRBD1 call by TCRdb cannot be tested. Germline V lookup: CDR1 SQVTM, CDR2 ANQGSEA. This CDR3 is 15 amino acids long. Drawing the rest from reference TRBV29-1 and TRBJ1-3, the complete variable domain is SAVISQKPSRDICQRGTSLTIQCQVDSQVTMMFWYRQQPGQSLTLIATANQGSEATYESGFVIDKFPISRPNLTFSTLTVSNMSPEDSSIYLCSVEADRGYGNTIYFGEGSWLTVV.

This chain links TRBV28 with TRBJ1-5; TCRdb outputs TRBD1, but without DNA this stays unchecked. Germline values: CDR1 MDHEN, CDR2 SYDVKM. This CDR3 comprises 16 residues. CDR3 protein: CASSAPDSGLFQPQHF.

The V gene is TRBV12-3 or TRBV12-4, the J gene TRBJ2-3; TCRdb proposes TRBD1, but this gene call is untestable without DNA. The CDR3 sequence is 14 residues long. The CDR3 protein is CASSPTRGADTQYF.

CDR3 sequence: CASMTSARNEQFF. The chain uses TRBV6-5 and TRBJ2-1; the TCRdb call, TRBD2, lacks DNA for checking. Germline values: CDR1 MNHEY, CDR2 SVGAGI. The CDR3 length is 13 residues.